A selection of T cell receptor beta chains follows, all from one sample in a study of blood T cells in healthy people across ages. Via MiXCR, TCRdb re-called the 5' RACE reads, giving one row per CDR3 protein. The sample records some 880,000 distinct CDR3 sequences, approximately 35% being singletons. The specimen sequenced was blood. The receptors here all came from a man between 18 and 29 years old in good health. Both conserved end residues are part of each CDR3. Fields, in order: V gene, clone size, D gene, J gene, CDR3 protein, CDR3 DNA. The D gene is left open where the match is weak. Only some rows state a clone size, as once, few, many or a class for expanded clones.

TRBV12-3/TRBV12-4	few	TRBD1	TRBJ1-2	CASSTGTGGNYGYTF	TGTGCCAGCAGTACCGGGACAGGGGGGAACTATGGCTACACCTTC
TRBV20-1	-	-	TRBJ1-1	CSARTRTDTEAFF	TGCAGTGCACGGACCCGGACAGACACTGAAGCTTTCTTT
TRBV7-9	-	TRBD1	TRBJ1-1	CASRQGAGIGTEAFF	TGTGCCAGCAGACAGGGGGCAGGAATTGGCACTGAAGCTTTCTTT
TRBV12-3/TRBV12-4	once	-	TRBJ2-1	CASTASTSYNEQFF	TGTGCCAGCACCGCATCTACAAGCTACAATGAGCAGTTCTTC
TRBV29-1	-	-	TRBJ2-3	CSATGIGTDTQYF	TGCAGCGCGACAGGCATCGGAACAGATACGCAGTATTTT
TRBV27	few	-	TRBJ1-2	CASKIRGGKGTDYGYTF	TGTGCCAGCAAAATACGGGGGGGTAAGGGGACGGACTATGGCTACACCTTC
TRBV11-2	few	-	TRBJ2-1	CASSFPSGGPSYEQFF	TGTGCCAGCAGCTTCCCCTCAGGGGGGCCGTCGTATGAGCAGTTCTTC
TRBV7-8	few	TRBD2	TRBJ2-1	CASSYRNPTSGGPPTSIDEQFF	TGTGCCAGCAGCTATAGAAACCCGACTAGCGGGGGGCCCCCCACCTCCATCGATGAGCAGTTCTTC
TRBV4-3	-	-	TRBJ2-1	CASSQDQGRYNEQFF	TGCGCCAGCAGCCAAGATCAGGGCAGATACAATGAGCAGTTCTTC
TRBV20-1	few	-	TRBJ1-1	CSVPSDQNTEAFF	TGCAGTGTTCCCTCGGACCAGAACACTGAAGCTTTCTTT
TRBV12-3/TRBV12-4	few	TRBD2	TRBJ2-1	CASSSRSGASSLNEQFF	TGTGCCAGCAGCTCCCGCAGCGGGGCTAGCTCCCTCAATGAGCAGTTCTTC
TRBV7-2	once	TRBD1	TRBJ2-1	CASSLNRGQGHNEQFF	TGTGCCAGCAGCCTAAACAGGGGGCAAGGGCACAATGAGCAGTTCTTC
TRBV4-3	-	-	TRBJ1-5	CASSQALGTGQPQHF	TGCGCCAGCAGCCAAGCCCTAGGGACGGGTCAGCCCCAGCATTTT
TRBV5-1	-	TRBD1	TRBJ2-7	CASRSTGDLTYNEQYF	TGCGCCAGCAGGTCAACAGGGGACCTGACCTACAATGAGCAGTACTTC
TRBV19	-	-	TRBJ2-1	CASSMTGRDYNEQFF	TGTGCCAGTAGTATGACAGGCAGGGATTACAATGAGCAGTTCTTC
TRBV20-1	many	TRBD2	TRBJ2-1	CSARTNTLLGLLNEQFF	TGCAGTGCTAGAACTAATACACTCTTGGGACTACTAAATGAGCAGTTCTTC
TRBV15	-	-	TRBJ1-1	CATSRGLRMNTEAFF	TGTGCCACCAGCAGAGGTCTTCGGATGAACACTGAAGCTTTCTTT
TRBV12-3/TRBV12-4	few	-	TRBJ2-1	CASSRQETNEQFF	TGTGCCAGCAGTCGACAGGAAACAAATGAGCAGTTCTTC
TRBV7-8	many	-	TRBJ2-1	CASSPDFGAYNEQFF	TGTGCCAGCAGCCCGGACTTCGGAGCCTACAATGAGCAGTTCTTC
TRBV20-1	once	TRBD2	TRBJ2-7	CSAGLAGGPYNEQYF	TGCAGTGCGGGACTAGCGGGGGGGCCTTACAATGAGCAGTACTTC
TRBV5-6	-	-	TRBJ1-1	CASSLVAKSGAFF	TGTGCCAGCAGCTTGGTCGCAAAGTCGGGGGCTTTCTTT
TRBV12-5	-	-	TRBJ2-7	CASGLGAVNEQYF	TGTGCTAGTGGTTTGGGGGCAGTGAACGAGCAGTACTTC
TRBV5-1	-	-	TRBJ1-1	CASSLDRGQSPEAFF	TGCGCCAGCAGCTTGGACCGTGGCCAGTCCCCCGAAGCTTTCTTT
TRBV12-3/TRBV12-4	-	TRBD1	TRBJ1-5	CASRGQSNQPQHF	TGTGCCAGCAGGGGACAGAGCAATCAGCCCCAGCATTTT
TRBV20-1	-	TRBD1	TRBJ1-6	CSAREERHRGGRGSPLHF	TGCAGTGCTAGAGAGGAAAGACACAGGGGAGGTAGAGGTTCACCCCTCCACTTT
TRBV24-1	-	TRBD2	TRBJ2-7	CAPLGERGSYNEQYF	TGTGCCCCCCTGGGGGAGCGGGGCTCCTACAATGAGCAGTACTTC
TRBV24-1	few	TRBD1	TRBJ1-1	CATSDPGQGRAFF	TGTGCCACCAGTGATCCGGGACAGGGTCGAGCTTTCTTT
TRBV6-6	few	-	TRBJ1-1	CASRRGGEDTEAFF	TGTGCCAGCAGGAGGGGGGGAGAGGACACTGAAGCTTTCTTT
TRBV12-3/TRBV12-4	few	TRBD2	TRBJ2-5	CASSRSGGQETQYF	TGTGCCAGCAGCCGCTCGGGGGGCCAAGAGACCCAGTACTTC
TRBV27	-	-	TRBJ2-3	CASSLVRGSTATQYF	TGTGCCAGCAGTTTAGTTCGCGGAAGCACAGCTACGCAGTATTTT
TRBV24-1	-	TRBD1	TRBJ1-5	CATRARTGRVSASNQPQHF	TGTGCCACCAGAGCCCGGACAGGGCGAGTTTCGGCAAGCAATCAGCCCCAGCATTTT
TRBV20-1	-	-	TRBJ2-6	CSAKGDSGANVLTF	TGCAGTGCTAAAGGGGACTCTGGGGCCAACGTCCTGACTTTC
TRBV5-1	-	-	TRBJ2-3	CASSLGDVSTDTQYF	TGCGCCAGCAGCTTGGGGGACGTTAGCACAGATACGCAGTATTTT
TRBV25-1	-	-	TRBJ2-3	CASSEYGPTGSPSGPQYF	TGTGCCAGCAGTGAATATGGCCCCACAGGGAGCCCGTCTGGTCCGCAGTATTTT
TRBV4-3	once	-	TRBJ2-5	CASSHGGGDQETQYF	TGCGCCAGCAGCCACGGCGGGGGCGATCAAGAGACCCAGTACTTC
TRBV7-9	many	TRBD1	TRBJ2-5	CASSTGTDQETQYF	TGTGCCAGCAGCACGGGGACAGATCAAGAGACCCAGTACTTC
TRBV5-1	few	-	TRBJ2-3	CASSLAPAPRPSTDTQYF	TGCGCCAGCAGCTTGGCCCCAGCACCCCGGCCCTCCACAGATACGCAGTATTTT
TRBV12-3/TRBV12-4	many	-	TRBJ2-5	CASTGWGEQETQYF	TGTGCCAGCACAGGCTGGGGGGAACAAGAGACCCAGTACTTC
TRBV12-3/TRBV12-4	many	TRBD2	TRBJ2-1	CASSSPGGAYNEQFF	TGTGCCAGCAGTTCCCCGGGGGGAGCCTACAATGAGCAGTTCTTC
TRBV4-1	many	TRBD2	TRBJ2-3	CASSPRLAGVQDTQYF	TGCGCCAGCAGCCCCCGACTAGCGGGGGTACAAGATACGCAGTATTTT
TRBV7-2	-	-	TRBJ1-5	CASTQDGNQPQHF	TGTGCCAGCACCCAGGATGGCAATCAGCCCCAGCATTTT
TRBV27	many	-	TRBJ1-2	CASRPTGIYGYTF	TGTGCCAGCCGTCCGACGGGGATCTATGGCTACACCTTC
TRBV7-2	few	TRBD2	TRBJ2-7	CASSLVGGNSYEQYF	TGTGCCAGCAGCTTAGTCGGGGGGAACTCCTACGAGCAGTACTTC
TRBV5-4	few	-	TRBJ2-4	CASSLNLGLQYF	TGTGCCAGCAGCTTGAATCTAGGACTGCAGTACTTC
TRBV20-1	-	TRBD2	TRBJ2-7	CSARDKAGATYEQYF	TGCAGTGCTAGAGATAAAGCGGGGGCCACCTACGAGCAGTACTTC
TRBV29-1	many	-	TRBJ1-2	CSVTNGRGRLNYGYTF	TGCAGCGTTACGAACGGCAGAGGACGTCTTAACTATGGCTACACCTTC
TRBV5-1	many	-	TRBJ2-1	CASSPAGGEQFF	TGCGCCAGCAGCCCCGCTGGGGGTGAGCAGTTCTTC